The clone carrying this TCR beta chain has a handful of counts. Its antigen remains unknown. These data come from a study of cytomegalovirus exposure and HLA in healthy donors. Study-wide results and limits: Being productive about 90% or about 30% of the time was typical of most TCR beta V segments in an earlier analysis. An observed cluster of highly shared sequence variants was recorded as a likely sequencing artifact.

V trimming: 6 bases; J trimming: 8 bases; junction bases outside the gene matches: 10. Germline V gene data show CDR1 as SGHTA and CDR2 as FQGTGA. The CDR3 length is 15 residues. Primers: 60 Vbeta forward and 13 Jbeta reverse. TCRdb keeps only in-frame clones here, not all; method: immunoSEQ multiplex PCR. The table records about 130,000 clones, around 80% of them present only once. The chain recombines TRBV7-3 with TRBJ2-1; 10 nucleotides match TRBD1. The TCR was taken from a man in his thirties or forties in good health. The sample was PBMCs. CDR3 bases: TGTGCCAGCAGTTCGACAGGGGGCGATTGGGATGAGCAGTTCTTC. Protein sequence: CASSSTGGDWDEQFF.